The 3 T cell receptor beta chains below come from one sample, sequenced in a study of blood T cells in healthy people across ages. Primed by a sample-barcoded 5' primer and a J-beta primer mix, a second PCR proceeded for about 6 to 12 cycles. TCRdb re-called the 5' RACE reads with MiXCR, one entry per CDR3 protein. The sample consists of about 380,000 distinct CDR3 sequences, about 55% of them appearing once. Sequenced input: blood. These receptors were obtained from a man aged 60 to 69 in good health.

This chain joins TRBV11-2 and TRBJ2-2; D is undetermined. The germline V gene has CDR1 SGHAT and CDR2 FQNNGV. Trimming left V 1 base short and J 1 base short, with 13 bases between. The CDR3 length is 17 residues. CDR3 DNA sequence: TGTGCCAGCAGCTTAGGTCCTAAGAGAGTGAACACCGGGGAGCTGTTTTTT. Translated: CASSLGPKRVNTGELFF.

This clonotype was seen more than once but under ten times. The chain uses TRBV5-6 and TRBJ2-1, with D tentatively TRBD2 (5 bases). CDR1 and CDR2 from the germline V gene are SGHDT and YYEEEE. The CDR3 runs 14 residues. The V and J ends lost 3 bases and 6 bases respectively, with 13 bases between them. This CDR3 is CASSWRRVVNEQFF. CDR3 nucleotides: TGTGCCAGCAGCTGGCGGCGGGTAGTCAATGAGCAGTTCTTC. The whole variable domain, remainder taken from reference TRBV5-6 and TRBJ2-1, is DAGVTQSPTHLIKTRGQQVTLRCSPKSGHDTVSWYQQALGQGPQFIFQYYEEEERQRGNFPDRFSGHQFPNYSSELNVNALLLGDSALYLCASSWRRVVNEQFFGPGTRLTVL.

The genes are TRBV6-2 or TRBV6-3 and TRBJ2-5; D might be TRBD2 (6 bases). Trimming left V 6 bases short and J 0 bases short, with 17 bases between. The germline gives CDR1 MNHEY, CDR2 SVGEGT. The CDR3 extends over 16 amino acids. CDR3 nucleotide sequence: TGTGCCAGCAGCCTCGGGGTAGCGGCGTACCAAGAGACCCAGTACTTC. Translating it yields CASSLGVAAYQETQYF.